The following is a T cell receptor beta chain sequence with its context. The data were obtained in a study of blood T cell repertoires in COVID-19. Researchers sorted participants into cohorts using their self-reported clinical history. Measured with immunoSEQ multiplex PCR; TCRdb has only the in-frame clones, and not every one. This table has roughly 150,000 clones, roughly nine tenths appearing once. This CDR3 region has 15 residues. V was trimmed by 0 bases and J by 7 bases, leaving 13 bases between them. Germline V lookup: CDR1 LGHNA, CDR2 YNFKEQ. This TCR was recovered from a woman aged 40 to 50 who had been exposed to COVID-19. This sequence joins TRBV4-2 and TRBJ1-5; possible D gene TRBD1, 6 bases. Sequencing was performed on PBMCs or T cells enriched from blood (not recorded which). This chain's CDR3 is CASSQDAKQGQPQHF. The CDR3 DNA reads TGTGCCAGCAGCCAAGATGCAAAACAGGGACAGCCCCAGCATTTT.